This T cell receptor (beta chain) was observed in a study of cytomegalovirus exposure and HLA in healthy donors. The study's findings and limits: TCR beta chain V- and J-gene trimming was linked, in a later analysis, to a missense variant in DCLRE1C. Listed as cytomegalovirus-associated were over 150 TCR beta chains.

In regard to this clone: What it binds is unknown.

60 Vbeta and 13 Jbeta primers were used in PCR. Generated by immunoSEQ multiplex PCR, the TCRdb table keeps only in-frame clones and is missing some. The table has some 190,000 clones, 86% seen once. J gave up 4 bases and V 3 bases, and 7 bases lay outside the gene matches. Germline V gene lookup returns CDR1 SEHNR and CDR2 FQNEAQ (reference sequence). CDR3 length: 16 residues. The rearrangement joins TRBV7-9 to TRBJ2-2, with 8 bases aligning to TRBD1. This receptor was identified in a woman aged 25-40 years in good health and CMV-seronegative. What was sequenced was PBMCs. CDR3 protein: CASSLKWDRPTGELFF. CDR3 nucleotide sequence: TGTGCCAGCAGCTTGAAATGGGACAGGCCCACCGGGGAGCTGTTTTTT.